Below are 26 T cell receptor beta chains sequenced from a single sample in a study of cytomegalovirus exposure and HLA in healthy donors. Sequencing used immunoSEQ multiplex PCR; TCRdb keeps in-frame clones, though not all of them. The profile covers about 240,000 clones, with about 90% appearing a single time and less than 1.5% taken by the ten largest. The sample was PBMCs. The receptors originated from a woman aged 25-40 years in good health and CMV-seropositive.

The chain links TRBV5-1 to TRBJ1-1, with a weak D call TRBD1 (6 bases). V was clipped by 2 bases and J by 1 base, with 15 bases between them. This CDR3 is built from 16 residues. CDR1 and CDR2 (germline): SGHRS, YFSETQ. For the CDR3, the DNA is TGCGCCAGCAGCTTTATTGTGGGGGCTGGGAACACTGAAGCTTTCTTT. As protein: CASSFIVGAGNTEAFF.

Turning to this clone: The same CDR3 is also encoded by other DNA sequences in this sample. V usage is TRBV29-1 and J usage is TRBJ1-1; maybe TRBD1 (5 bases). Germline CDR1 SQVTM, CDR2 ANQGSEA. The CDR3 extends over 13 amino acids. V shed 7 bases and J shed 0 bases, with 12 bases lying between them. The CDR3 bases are TGCAGCGCTTGGGGGGGATTGAACACTGAAGCTTTCTTT. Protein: CSAWGGLNTEAFF.

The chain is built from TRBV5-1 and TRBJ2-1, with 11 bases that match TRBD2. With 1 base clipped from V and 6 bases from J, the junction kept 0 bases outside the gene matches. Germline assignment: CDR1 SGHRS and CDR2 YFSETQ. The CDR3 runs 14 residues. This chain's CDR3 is CASSLTSGGNEQFF. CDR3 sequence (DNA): TGCGCCAGCAGCTTGACTAGCGGGGGCAATGAGCAGTTCTTC.

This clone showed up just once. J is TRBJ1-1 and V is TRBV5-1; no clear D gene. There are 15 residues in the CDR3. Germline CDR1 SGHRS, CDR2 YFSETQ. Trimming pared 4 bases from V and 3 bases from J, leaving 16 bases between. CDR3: CASSLLGPEDTEAFF. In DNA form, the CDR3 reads TGCGCCAGCAGCCTTCTCGGACCGGAGGACACTGAAGCTTTCTTT.

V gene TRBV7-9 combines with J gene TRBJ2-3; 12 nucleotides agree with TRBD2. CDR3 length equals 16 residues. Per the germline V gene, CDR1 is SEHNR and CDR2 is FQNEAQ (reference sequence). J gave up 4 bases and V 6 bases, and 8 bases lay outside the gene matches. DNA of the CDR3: TGTGCCAGCAGGTCCGGGACTAGCGGGTTCGCAGATACGCAGTATTTT. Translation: CASRSGTSGFADTQYF.

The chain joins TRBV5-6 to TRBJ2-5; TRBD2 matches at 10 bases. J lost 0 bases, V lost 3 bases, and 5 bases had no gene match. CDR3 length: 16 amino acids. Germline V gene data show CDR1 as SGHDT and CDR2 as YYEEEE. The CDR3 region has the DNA TGTGCCAGCAGCTCGCTAGCGGGAGACAACCAAGAGACCCAGTACTTC. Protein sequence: CASSSLAGDNQETQYF. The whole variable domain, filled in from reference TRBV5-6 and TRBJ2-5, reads DAGVTQSPTHLIKTRGQQVTLRCSPKSGHDTVSWYQQALGQGPQFIFQYYEEEERQRGNFPDRFSGHQFPNYSSELNVNALLLGDSALYLCASSSLAGDNQETQYFGPGTRLLVL.

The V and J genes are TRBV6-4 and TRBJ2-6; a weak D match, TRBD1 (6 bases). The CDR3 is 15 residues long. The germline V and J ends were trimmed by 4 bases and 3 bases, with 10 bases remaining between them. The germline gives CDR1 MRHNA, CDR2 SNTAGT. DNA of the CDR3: TGTGCCAGCAGTGTGGGACAAGGTGGGGCCAACGTCCTGACTTTC. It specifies CASSVGQGGANVLTF.

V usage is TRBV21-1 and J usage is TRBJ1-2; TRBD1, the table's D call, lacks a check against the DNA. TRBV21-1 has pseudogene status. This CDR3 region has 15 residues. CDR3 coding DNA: TGTGCCAGCAGCAAAAGATCAGGGCTCGGCTATGGCTACACCTTC. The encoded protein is CASSKRSGLGYGYTF.

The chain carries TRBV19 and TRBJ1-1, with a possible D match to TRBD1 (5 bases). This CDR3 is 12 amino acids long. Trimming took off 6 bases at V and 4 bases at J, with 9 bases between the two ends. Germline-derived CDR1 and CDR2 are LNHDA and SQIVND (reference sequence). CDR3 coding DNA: TGTGCCAGTAGGCGGGGGGGCACTGAAGCTTTCTTT. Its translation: CASRRGGTEAFF.

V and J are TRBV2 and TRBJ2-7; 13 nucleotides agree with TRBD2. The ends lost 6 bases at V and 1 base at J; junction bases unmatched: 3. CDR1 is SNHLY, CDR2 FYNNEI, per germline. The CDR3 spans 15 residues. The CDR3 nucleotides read TGTGCCAGCAGCCGGACTAGCGGGAGTTCCTACGAGCAGTACTTC. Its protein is CASSRTSGSSYEQYF.

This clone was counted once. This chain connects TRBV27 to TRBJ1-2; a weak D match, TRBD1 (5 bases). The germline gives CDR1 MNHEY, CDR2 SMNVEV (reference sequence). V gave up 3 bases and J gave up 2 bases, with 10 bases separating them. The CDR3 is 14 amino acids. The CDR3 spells CASSLIPGNYGYTF. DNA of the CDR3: TGTGCCAGCAGTTTGATCCCAGGGAACTATGGCTACACCTTC.

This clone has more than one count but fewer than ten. In DNA form, the CDR3 reads TGTGCCAGCAGTTTTACGGTTACCGGGGAGCTGTTTTTT. Translating it yields CASSFTVTGELFF. This rearrangement joins TRBV27 to TRBJ2-2; D remains ambiguous. This CDR3 comprises 13 residues. CDR1 and CDR2 (germline): MNHEY, SMNVEV (reference sequence). Trimming took 3 bases from V and 5 from J, leaving 7 bases between them.

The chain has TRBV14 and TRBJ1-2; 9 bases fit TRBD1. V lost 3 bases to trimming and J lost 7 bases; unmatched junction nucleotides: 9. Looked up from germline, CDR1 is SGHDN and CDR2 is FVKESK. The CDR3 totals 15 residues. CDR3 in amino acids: CASSQLGQGFFGYTF. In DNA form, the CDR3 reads TGTGCCAGCAGCCAGTTGGGACAGGGATTTTTTGGCTACACCTTC.

The CDR3: CASSALQDYGYTF. CDR3 bases: TGTGCCAGCAGTGCCTTACAGGACTATGGCTACACCTTC. V gene TRBV25-1 combines with J gene TRBJ1-2; D is perhaps TRBD1 (5 bases). The CDR3 contains 13 residues. Germline lookup yields CDR1 MGHDK and CDR2 SYGVNS. V lost 4 bases, J lost 3 bases, and 9 bases lay in between.

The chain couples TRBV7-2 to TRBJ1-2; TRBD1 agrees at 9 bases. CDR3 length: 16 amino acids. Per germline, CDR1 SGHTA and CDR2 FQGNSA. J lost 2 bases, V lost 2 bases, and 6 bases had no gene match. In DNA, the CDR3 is TGTGCCAGCAGCTTACGTTCCGGGACAGGGAACTATGGCTACACCTTC. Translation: CASSLRSGTGNYGYTF.

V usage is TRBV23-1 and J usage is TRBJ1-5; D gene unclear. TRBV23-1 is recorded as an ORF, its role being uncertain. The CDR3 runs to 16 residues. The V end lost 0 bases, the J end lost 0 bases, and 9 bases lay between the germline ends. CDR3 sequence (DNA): TGCGCCAGCAGTCAATCGGAGGCTCATAGCAATCAGCCCCAGCATTTT. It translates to CASSQSEAHSNQPQHF.

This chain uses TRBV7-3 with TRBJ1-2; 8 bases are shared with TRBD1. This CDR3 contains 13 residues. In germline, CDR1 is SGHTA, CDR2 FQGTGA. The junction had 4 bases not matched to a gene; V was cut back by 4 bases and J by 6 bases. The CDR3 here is CASSSDRGHGYTF. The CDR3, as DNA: TGTGCCAGCAGCTCCGACAGGGGCCATGGCTACACCTTC.

The CDR3 sequence: CASSSFLAGGYNEQFF. CDR3 sequence (DNA): TGTGCCAGCAGCTCATTCCTAGCGGGAGGGTACAATGAGCAGTTCTTC. The chain carries TRBV7-9 and TRBJ2-1, with 12 bases that match TRBD2. CDR1 and CDR2 from the germline V gene are SEHNR and FQNEAQ (reference sequence). This CDR3 has 16 amino acids. V shed 4 bases, J shed 4 bases, and the junction held 5 bases outside the gene matches. Drawing the rest from reference TRBV7-9 and TRBJ2-1, the complete variable domain is DTGVSQNPRHKITKRGQNVTFRCDPISEHNRLYWYRQTLGQGPEFLTYFQNEAQLEKSRLLSDRFSAERPKGSFSTLEIQRTEQGDSAMYLCASSSFLAGGYNEQFFGPGTRLTVL.

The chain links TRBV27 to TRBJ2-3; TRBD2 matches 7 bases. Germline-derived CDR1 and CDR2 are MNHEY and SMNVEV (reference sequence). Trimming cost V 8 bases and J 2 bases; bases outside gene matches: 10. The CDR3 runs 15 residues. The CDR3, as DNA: TGTGCCAGCGCGCTGGGAGGGGTCAACACAGATACGCAGTATTTT. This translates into CASALGGVNTDTQYF.

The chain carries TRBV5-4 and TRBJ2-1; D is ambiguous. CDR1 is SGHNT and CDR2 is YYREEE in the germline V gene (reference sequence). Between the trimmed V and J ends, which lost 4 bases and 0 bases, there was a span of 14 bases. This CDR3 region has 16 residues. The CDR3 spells CASSPKGGSSYNEQFF. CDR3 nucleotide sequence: TGTGCCAGCAGCCCAAAAGGCGGTAGCTCCTACAATGAGCAGTTCTTC. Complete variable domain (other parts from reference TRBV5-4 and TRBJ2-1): ETGVTQSPTHLIKTRGQQVTLRCSSQSGHNTVSWYQQALGQGPQFIFQYYREEENGRGNFPPRFSGLQFPNYSSELNVNALELDDSALYLCASSPKGGSSYNEQFFGPGTRLTVL.

The CDR3 sequence is CASSWGTTLYNEQFF. The CDR3 nucleotides are TGTGCCAGCAGCTGGGGGACTACCCTATACAATGAGCAGTTCTTC. The chain links TRBV7-3 to TRBJ2-1; 7 positions agree with TRBD2. Germline lookup yields CDR1 SGHTA and CDR2 FQGTGA. This CDR3 region has 15 residues. V was clipped by 4 bases and J by 4 bases; unmatched bases: 7.

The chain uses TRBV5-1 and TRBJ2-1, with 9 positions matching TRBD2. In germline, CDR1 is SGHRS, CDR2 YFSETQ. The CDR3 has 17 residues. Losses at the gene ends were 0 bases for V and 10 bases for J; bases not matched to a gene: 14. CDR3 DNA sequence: TGCGCCAGCAGCTTGGGGGTAGGTGCTAGCGGGACGCGGGAGCAGTTCTTC. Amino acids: CASSLGVGASGTREQFF.

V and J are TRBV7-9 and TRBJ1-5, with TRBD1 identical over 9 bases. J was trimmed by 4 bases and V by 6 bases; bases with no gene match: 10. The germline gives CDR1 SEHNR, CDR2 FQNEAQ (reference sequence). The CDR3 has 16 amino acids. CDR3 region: CASSPDGTGRNQPQHF. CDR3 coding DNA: TGTGCCAGCAGTCCCGACGGGACAGGGCGAAATCAGCCCCAGCATTTT.

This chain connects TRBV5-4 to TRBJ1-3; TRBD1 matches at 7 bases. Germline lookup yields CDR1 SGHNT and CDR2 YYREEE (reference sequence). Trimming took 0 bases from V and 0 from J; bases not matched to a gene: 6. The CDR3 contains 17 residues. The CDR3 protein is CASSLGPDRVSGNTIYF. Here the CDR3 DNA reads TGTGCCAGCAGCTTGGGACCTGACAGGGTCTCTGGAAACACCATATATTTT.

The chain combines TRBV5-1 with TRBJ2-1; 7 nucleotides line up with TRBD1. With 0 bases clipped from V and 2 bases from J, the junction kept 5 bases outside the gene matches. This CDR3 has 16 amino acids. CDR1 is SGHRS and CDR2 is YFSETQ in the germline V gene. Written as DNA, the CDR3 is TGCGCCAGCAGCTTGGATCCCACAGGGGCCTACAATGAGCAGTTCTTC. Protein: CASSLDPTGAYNEQFF.

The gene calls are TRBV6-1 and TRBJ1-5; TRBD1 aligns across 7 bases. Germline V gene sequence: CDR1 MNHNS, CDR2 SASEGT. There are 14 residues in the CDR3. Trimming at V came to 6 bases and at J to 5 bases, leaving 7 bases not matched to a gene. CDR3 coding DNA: TGTGCCAGCAGGCTCGGGACAGAGGATCAGCCCCAGCATTTT. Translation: CASRLGTEDQPQHF.